This T cell receptor beta chain was recorded in a study of OX40 agonist ivuxolimab in advanced cancers. Study as a whole: An agonistic human IgG2 monoclonal antibody against OX40 (CD134) was given. Patients undergoing dose escalation presented with hepatocellular carcinoma, melanoma, renal cell or head and neck cancer. Study observations and caveats: Clonal expansion from baseline to week 6 occurred in both CD4+ and CD8+ T cells.

The length of the CDR3 is 16 residues. V was clipped by 4 bases and J by 8 bases, with 20 bases between them. Germline V CDR1 and CDR2: LGHNA, YSLEER. Notes on this clone: Its antigen is unknown.

Here immunoSEQ multiplex PCR was the method, and the copy in TCRdb shows in-frame clones only, minus some. The sample holds about 80,000 clones, 70% to 90% seen once. The TCR sequence derives from an adult with an advanced solid tumor such as melanoma, head and neck, liver or kidney cancer. The material was CD4+ or CD8+ T cells sorted from blood, obtained in a trial of the OX40 agonist ivuxolimab. The chain has TRBV4-3 and TRBJ1-4, with D perhaps TRBD1 (5 bases). CDR3 nucleotide sequence: TGCGCCAGCAGCCGCAGTGTTGGGGCTAGCAGGGAAAAACTGTTTTTT. This gives the protein CASSRSVGASREKLFF.